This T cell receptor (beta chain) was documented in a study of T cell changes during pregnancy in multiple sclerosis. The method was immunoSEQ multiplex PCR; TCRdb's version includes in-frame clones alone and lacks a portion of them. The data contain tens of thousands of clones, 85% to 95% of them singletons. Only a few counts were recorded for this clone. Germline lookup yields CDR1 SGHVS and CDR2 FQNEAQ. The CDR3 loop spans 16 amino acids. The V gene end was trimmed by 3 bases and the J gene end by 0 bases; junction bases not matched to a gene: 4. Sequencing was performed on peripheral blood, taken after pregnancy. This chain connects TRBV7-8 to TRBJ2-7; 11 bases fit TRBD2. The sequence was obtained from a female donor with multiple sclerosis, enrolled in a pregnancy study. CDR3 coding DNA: TGTGCCAGCAGCTTTACTAGCGGGGGAAGCTCCTACGAGCAGTACTTC. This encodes CASSFTSGGSSYEQYF.